A single sample gave rise to the 24 T cell receptor beta chains below, sequenced in a study of T cells in Graves' hyperthyroidism and ophthalmopathy. It was RNA transcripts that yielded the amplified TCR beta CDR3 regions. The TCR CDR3 first-round RT-PCR relied on the HTBI primer set. TCRdb called the multiplex PCR reads again in MiXCR, with one record for every CDR3 protein. The data hold about 530,000 distinct CDR3 sequences, with roughly 17% observed a single time. Material: blood. These receptors were obtained from a woman younger than 35 with Graves' ophthalmopathy.

The sample holds a few counts of this clonotype. A much bigger clone sits one base away, suggesting this may be a read error. The chain is built from TRBV12-3 or TRBV12-4 and TRBJ1-2, with TRBD1 as a possible D gene (5 bases). Trimming left V 6 bases short and J 2 bases short, with 7 bases between. The CDR3 consists of 12 residues. CDR3 region: CASSNRNYGYTF. The CDR3 nucleotides read TGTGCCAGCAGCAACAGGAACTATGGCTACACCTTC.

As for this clonotype: With a much larger clone just one base away, this may be a read error. The chain combines TRBV7-2 with TRBJ2-7, with TRBD2 identical over 8 bases. The germline CDR1 and CDR2 sequences are SGHTA and FQGNSA. The CDR3 runs 16 residues. CDR3: CASSLSGTTRLYEQCF. CDR3 nucleotide sequence: TGTGCCAGCAGCCTTAGCGGGACGACTCGACTCTACGAGCAGTGCTTC.

The chain recombines TRBV6-6 with TRBJ2-1; maybe TRBD1 (6 bases). The CDR3 loop spans 17 amino acids. Germline-derived CDR1 and CDR2 are MNHNY and SVGAGI (reference sequence). Trimming took 4 bases from V and 7 from J, leaving 23 bases between them. Written as DNA, the CDR3 is TGTGCCAGCAGTTCCTCAGTAGGGACACCGACGGGAAATGAGCAGTTCTTC. Translated, it gives CASSSSVGTPTGNEQFF.

V gene TRBV7-2 combines with J gene TRBJ1-1, with D unresolved. Germline assignment: CDR1 SGHTA and CDR2 FQGNSA. Trimming left V 5 bases short and J 8 bases short, with 15 bases between. The CDR3 consists of 13 residues. The CDR3 DNA sequence: TGTGCCAGCAGCCCCCACAGCGGACCCGAAGCTTTCTTT. Protein product: CASSPHSGPEAFF.

Only a few counts were recorded for this clonotype. The CDR3 loop is CASALGLAQSLNTEAFF. Written as DNA, the CDR3 is TGTGCTAGTGCTTTAGGACTAGCCCAAAGCCTAAACACTGAAGCTTTCTTT. J is TRBJ1-1 and V is TRBV12-5; D call uncertain. CDR1 LGHNT and CDR2 FRNRAP come from the germline V gene. The CDR3 loop spans 17 amino acids. Trimming left V 7 bases short and J 2 bases short, with 23 bases between. Combining the CDR3 with reference TRBV12-5 and TRBJ1-1 gives the whole variable domain DARVTQTPRHKVTEMGQEVTMRCQPILGHNTVFWYRQTMMQGLELLAYFRNRAPLDDSGMPKDRFSAEMPDATLATLKIQPSEPRDSAVYFCASALGLAQSLNTEAFFGQGTRLTVV.

This clonotype was detected only a few times. The rearrangement links TRBV12-3 or TRBV12-4 to TRBJ2-1; 11 bases are shared with TRBD2. There are 13 residues in the CDR3. Germline trimming cut 7 bases from V and 9 bases from J; bases unmatched to any gene: 5. This CDR3 reads CASKTSGRGEQFF. CDR3 DNA sequence: TGTGCCAGCAAAACTAGCGGGAGAGGTGAGCAGTTCTTC.

This clonotype was observed many times. V gene TRBV30 combines with J gene TRBJ1-3; D not certain. Germline CDR1 GTSNPN, CDR2 SVGIG (reference sequence). The CDR3 runs to 13 residues. Trimming left V 5 bases short and J 0 bases short, with 8 bases between. The CDR3 DNA reads as TGTGCCTGGGTATCCGACTCTGGAAACACCATATATTTT. Amino acids: CAWVSDSGNTIYF.

The rearrangement uses TRBV29-1 and TRBJ2-3; 7 bases map to TRBD2. There are 14 residues in the CDR3. V lost 2 bases, J lost 1 base, and 3 bases stayed unmatched. Germline assignment: CDR1 SQVTM and CDR2 ANQGSEA. CDR3 nucleotide sequence: TGCAGCGTTGAACCCCTAGCGGGCACAGATACGCAGTATTTT. The encoded protein is CSVEPLAGTDTQYF.

A word on this clonotype: A read error may be the cause here, since a much bigger clone is one base away. The chain combines TRBV30 with TRBJ1-5; D is possibly TRBD1 (5 bases). Germline CDR1 reads GTSNPN; CDR2 reads SVGIG (reference sequence). Trimming removed 2 bases at V and 7 bases at J, with 12 bases between. This CDR3 comprises 13 residues. The CDR3 sequence: CAWSLDRDQPQHF. Here the CDR3 DNA reads TGTGCCTGGAGTCTGGACCGGGACCAGCCCCAGCATTTT.

This sequence joins TRBV10-3 and TRBJ2-7; 8 nucleotides align to TRBD2. CDR1 and CDR2 (germline): ENHRY, SYGVKD. The CDR3 loop spans 15 amino acids. V shed 3 bases and J 3 bases; nucleotides not matched to a gene: 7. In DNA form, the CDR3 reads TGTGCCATCAGTGAATCTGCGGGAGGCCTCTACGAGCAGTACTTC. Amino acids: CAISESAGGLYEQYF.

V gene TRBV7-9 combines with J gene TRBJ2-2; no clear D gene. The germline gives CDR1 SEHNR, CDR2 FQNEAQ (reference sequence). The CDR3 length is 13 residues. V shed 1 base and J shed 5 bases, with 5 bases lying between them. The CDR3 DNA sequence: TGTGCCAGCAGCTTAGACCCTACCGGGGAGCTGTTTTTT. The encoded protein is CASSLDPTGELFF.

This clonotype showed up many times. The rearrangement joins TRBV20-1 to TRBJ2-1; D gene unclear. The V gene's germline CDR1 is DFQATT and CDR2 SNEGSKA (reference sequence). With 5 bases removed from V and 0 bases from J, the gap between germline ends came to 14 bases. The CDR3 has 15 amino acids. The CDR3 DNA sequence: TGCAGTGCTCGCATATCCGACCGCTCCTACAATGAGCAGTTCTTC. It specifies CSARISDRSYNEQFF.

The sample holds a few counts of this clonotype. This chain links TRBV6-1 with TRBJ2-2, with 9 bases lining up with TRBD1. The CDR3 is 15 amino acids. In germline, CDR1 is MNHNS, CDR2 SASEGT. The V and J ends lost 6 bases and 6 bases, in that order; junction bases with no gene match: 8. The CDR3 region is CASSQDRGYSGELFF. The DNA of the CDR3 is TGTGCCAGCAGCCAAGACAGGGGGTATTCCGGGGAGCTGTTTTTT.

The V call is TRBV15, the J call TRBJ2-5, with TRBD2 matching 10 bases. V gave up 3 bases and J gave up 1 base; unmatched junction bases: 2. In germline, CDR1 is LNHNV, CDR2 YYDKDF (reference sequence). The length of the CDR3 is 15 residues. The CDR3 here is CATSRSGRAQETQYF. CDR3 DNA sequence: TGTGCCACCAGCAGGAGCGGGAGGGCCCAAGAGACCCAGTACTTC.

The chain carries TRBV19 and TRBJ1-4; 9 bases fit TRBD1. The CDR3 is made up of 16 amino acids. Germline V gene sequence: CDR1 LNHDA, CDR2 SQIVND (reference sequence). Unmatched junction bases numbered 5, after V lost 5 bases and J lost 1 base. CDR3 region: CASSLGQGLTNEKLFF. The CDR3 nucleotides read TGTGCCAGTAGTCTCGGACAGGGGCTAACTAATGAAAAACTGTTTTTT.

This clonotype was picked up many times. The V gene is TRBV6-5, the J gene TRBJ2-7; 10 nucleotides match TRBD2. V dropped 2 bases and J dropped 2; count of bases not matched to a gene: 18. Germline CDR1 MNHEY, CDR2 SVGAGI. This CDR3 is built from 20 residues. The DNA of the CDR3 is TGTGCCAGCAGTTACCGCCGTCCGTTGGTGAGCGGGAGGGCGACCTACGAGCAGTACTTC. As protein: CASSYRRPLVSGRATYEQYF.

Many counts were recorded for this clonotype. J is TRBJ2-2 and V is TRBV30; D might be TRBD1 or TRBD2, each matching 6 bases. V lost 0 bases and J 7 bases, leaving 9 bases between the germline ends. Germline lookup yields CDR1 GTSNPN and CDR2 SVGIG (reference sequence). This CDR3 comprises 13 residues. CDR3 DNA sequence: TGTGCCTGGAGTGTAGGGGGAGGCGGGGAGCTGTTTTTT. Amino acid sequence: CAWSVGGGGELFF. The full variable domain, in which reference TRBV30 and TRBJ2-2 provide the parts outside the CDR3, is SQTIHQWPATLVQPVGSPLSLECTVEGTSNPNLYWYRQAAGRGLQLLFYSVGIGQISSEVPQNLSASRPQDRQFILSSKKLLLSDSGFYLCAWSVGGGGELFFGEGSRLTVL.

This clonotype was seen many times. For the CDR3, the DNA is TGCAGTGCTAATCTAGCGGGAGGGCTTAAGGACGAGCAGTACTTC. This translates into CSANLAGGLKDEQYF. J is TRBJ2-7 and V is TRBV20-1, with TRBD2 matching 12 bases. The CDR3 is made up of 15 amino acids. The V gene end was trimmed by 4 bases and the J gene end by 5 bases; junction bases not matched to a gene: 9. From germline, CDR1 is DFQATT and CDR2 SNEGSKA (reference sequence).

The rearrangement links TRBV5-1 to TRBJ2-2, with 12 bases lining up with TRBD2. Germline V gene data show CDR1 as SGHRS and CDR2 as YFSETQ. The V and J ends lost 0 bases and 8 bases, in that order; junction bases with no gene match: 8. This CDR3 spans 17 amino acids. This CDR3 reads CASSLDPLAGGSGELFF. The CDR3 DNA is TGCGCCAGCAGCTTGGATCCACTAGCGGGAGGATCGGGGGAGCTGTTTTTT.

A word on this clonotype: A much larger clone differs from this one at a single base, so this may be a read error. CDR3 bases: TGTGCCAGCAGCACGGACGGCACCTCCTACCAGCAGTACTTC. Protein: CASSTDGTSYQQYF. V is TRBV7-3 and J is TRBJ2-7, with D uncertain. The CDR3 is made up of 14 amino acids. The germline CDR1 and CDR2 sequences are SGHTA and FQGTGA.

The chain links TRBV27 to TRBJ1-4, with TRBD1 as a possible D gene (5 bases). The CDR3 is 15 amino acids. CDR1 is MNHEY and CDR2 is SMNVEV in the germline V gene (reference sequence). The V end lost 7 bases, the J end lost 4 bases, and 16 bases lay between the germline ends. The CDR3 DNA reads as TGTGCCAGCACCCCGACAGTTACTCGTAATGAAAAACTGTTTTTT. It yields the protein CASTPTVTRNEKLFF.

Points on this clonotype: Because the CDR3's place on the DNA is in doubt, the DNA is left out and the CDR3 is given as listed by TCRdb. CDR3 amino acids: CASSIYLCSAQGRGTEAFF. V usage is TRBV7-2 and J usage is TRBJ1-1. The CDR3 totals 19 residues, both ends included. Germline values: CDR1 SGHTA, CDR2 FQGNSA.

This clonotype was seen many times. The chain employs TRBV30 and TRBJ1-5; 8 bases are a match to TRBD1. Trimming removed 3 bases from V and 0 bases from J; junction bases left unmatched: 1. This CDR3 contains 14 residues. Germline assignment: CDR1 GTSNPN and CDR2 SVGIG (reference sequence). The CDR3 sequence: CAWRGQASNQPQHF. The CDR3 region has the DNA TGTGCCTGGAGGGGACAGGCTAGCAATCAGCCCCAGCATTTT.

This sequence joins TRBV6-1 and TRBJ1-6; maybe TRBD1 (6 bases). The germline V gene has CDR1 MNHNS and CDR2 SASEGT. V shed 0 bases and J shed 0 bases, with 12 bases lying between them. This CDR3 has 18 residues. CDR3 loop: CASSEAYGGGSYNSPLHF. The DNA of the CDR3 is TGTGCCAGCAGTGAAGCCTACGGGGGCGGCTCCTATAATTCACCCCTCCACTTT.